The rows below give T cell receptor beta chains drawn from one sample of a study of blood T cells in healthy people across ages. Via MiXCR, TCRdb re-called the 5' RACE reads, giving one row per CDR3 protein. The table includes about 680,000 distinct CDR3 sequences, roughly 50% detected once. What was sequenced was blood. These receptors originate from a woman in her sixties or seventies in good health. Both conserved end residues are part of each CDR3. Each record gives: D gene, J gene, V gene, CDR3 length, clone size, CDR3 DNA, CDR3 protein. The D gene is left open where the match is weak. For some rows the clone size is stated as once, few or many, or as a class when expanded; others skip it.

NA	TRBJ2-3	TRBV5-1	14	few	TGCGCCAGCAGCTCAGGGGACTACACAGATACGCAGTATTTT	CASSSGDYTDTQYF
NA	TRBJ1-1	TRBV29-1	14	NA	TGCAGCGTTGGCCAAACAGGGAAGAACACTGAAGCTTTCTTT	CSVGQTGKNTEAFF
TRBD1	TRBJ2-5	TRBV4-3	16	NA	TGCGCCAGCAGCCGGTACGGGACAGGGGGCACGGAGACCCAGTACTTC	CASSRYGTGGTETQYF
NA	TRBJ1-2	TRBV4-2	15	NA	TGTGCCAGCAGCCAACCGAGGGGGAGGGGCAATGGCTACACCTTC	CASSQPRGRGNGYTF
TRBD1	TRBJ1-2	TRBV15	14	NA	TGTGCCACCAGCCAAAGGACAGGGGGCGAGGGCTACACCTTC	CATSQRTGGEGYTF
NA	TRBJ1-1	TRBV20-1	14	few	TGCAGTCCCAACTCGGGGCAGGGGTACACTGAAGCTTTCTTT	CSPNSGQGYTEAFF
NA	TRBJ2-4	TRBV7-2	12	few	TGTGCCAGCAGCTTAGCTAGAAACATTCAGTACTTC	CASSLARNIQYF
NA	TRBJ2-3	TRBV12-3/TRBV12-4	13	few	TGTGCCAGCAGTTTAAGGGAGACAGATACGCAGTATTTT	CASSLRETDTQYF
NA	TRBJ1-4	TRBV4-2	16	NA	TGTGCCAGCAGCCAAGAAAGAGGGGAGGGGTATGAAAAACTGTTTTTT	CASSQERGEGYEKLFF
TRBD1	TRBJ1-4	TRBV20-1	14	NA	TGCAGTGTTAGGGAGGGGGCTAGGAGTGAAAAACTGTTTTTT	CSVREGARSEKLFF
TRBD1	TRBJ2-7	TRBV20-1	15	NA	TGCAGTGCTAGAACGCCGCAGGGGGCACATGACGAGCAGTACTTC	CSARTPQGAHDEQYF
NA	TRBJ2-5	TRBV20-1	14	few	TGCAGTGCTAATTCCCTGGGGGGAGAGAACCGACAGTACTTC	CSANSLGGENRQYF
NA	TRBJ2-3	TRBV30	15	NA	TGTGCCTGGAGTCCCACAGGGTATATGTCAGATACGCAGTATTTT	CAWSPTGYMSDTQYF
NA	TRBJ2-7	TRBV28	11	NA	TGTGCCAGCGTAAAAACTCGAGAGCAGTACTTC	CASVKTREQYF
TRBD1	TRBJ1-2	TRBV24-1	16	NA	TGTGCCACCAGTGATACCCGGACAGGGGCGGTCTACGGCTACACCTTC	CATSDTRTGAVYGYTF
NA	TRBJ2-1	TRBV11-2	13	many	TGTGCCAGCAGCTTAGAGTCCATTAATGAGCAGTTCTTC	CASSLESINEQFF
NA	TRBJ2-7	TRBV28	13	NA	TGTGCCAGCAGCTCCGACAGGACCTACGAGCAGTACTTC	CASSSDRTYEQYF
NA	TRBJ2-1	TRBV29-1	10	few	TGCAGCGTTGTAAGGGGAGAGCAGTTCTTC	CSVVRGEQFF
NA	TRBJ2-3	TRBV28	16	NA	TGTGCCAGCACCTCCATGGCGGGGGCGGGCACAGATACGCAGTATTTT	CASTSMAGAGTDTQYF
NA	TRBJ1-1	TRBV6-5	13	once	TGTGCTAGCAGTTACTTGGACGGCACTGAAGCTTTCTTT	CASSYLDGTEAFF
TRBD1	TRBJ1-5	TRBV29-1	14	NA	TGCAGTGTAATACCGACAGGGCGCAATCAGCCCCAGCATTTT	CSVIPTGRNQPQHF
NA	TRBJ2-1	TRBV2	15	NA	TGTGCCAGCATAGTCAGGACAGCTAATTTGAATGAGCAGTTCTTC	CASIVRTANLNEQFF
TRBD1	TRBJ2-7	TRBV2	14	NA	TGTGCCAGCAGCGGGACAGGGGGAAAATACGAGCAGTACTTC	CASSGTGGKYEQYF
NA	TRBJ1-6	TRBV6-1	14	NA	TGTGCCAGCAGTTCCGACGGGACCCGGTCACCCCTCCACTTT	CASSSDGTRSPLHF
NA	TRBJ1-1	TRBV9	15	NA	TGTGCCAGCAGCGTAGGTAACCCCTTGGACACTGAAGCTTTCTTT	CASSVGNPLDTEAFF
NA	TRBJ1-4	TRBV5-8	15	NA	TGTGCCAGCAGCTTGGCCGGTAGGGGTTGGGAAAAACTGTTTTTT	CASSLAGRGWEKLFF
NA	TRBJ2-3	TRBV4-2	15	NA	TGTGCCAGCAGCCAAGCCCAGGGGAGCACAGATACGCAGTATTTT	CASSQAQGSTDTQYF
TRBD2	TRBJ2-2	TRBV29-1	15	NA	TGCAGCACTCTCGGTGGGGCGGGAGTTGACGGGGAGCTGTTTTTT	CSTLGGAGVDGELFF
TRBD2	TRBJ2-3	TRBV20-1	13	few	TGCAGTGCTTATAGCGGGGGCACAGATACGCAGTATTTT	CSAYSGGTDTQYF
NA	TRBJ2-1	TRBV5-1	14	few	TGCGCCAGCAGCTTGAGAGGAGGGGTCAATGAGCAGTTCTTC	CASSLRGGVNEQFF
NA	TRBJ1-4	TRBV7-2	14	NA	TGTGCCCGCAGCTTAGATCTGTTCAATGAAAAACTGTTTTTT	CARSLDLFNEKLFF
TRBD1	TRBJ2-2	TRBV10-3	13	once	TGTGCCATCAGTGAGGGACAGGGCGGGGAGCTGTTTTTT	CAISEGQGGELFF